This passage covers 10 T cell receptor beta chains from one sample sequenced in a study of OX40 agonist ivuxolimab in advanced cancers. Some clones are missing from TCRdb's copy, which holds only in-frame ones; the method was immunoSEQ multiplex PCR. This sample has tens of thousands of clones, with around 81% found just once. The sequencing here drew on CD4+ or CD8+ T cells sorted from blood, taken in a trial of the OX40 agonist ivuxolimab. All receptors derive from an adult with an advanced solid tumor such as melanoma, head and neck, liver or kidney cancer.

This chain connects TRBV20-1 to TRBJ1-1; 7 bases fit TRBD1. The CDR3 spans 11 residues. Looked up from germline, CDR1 is DFQATT and CDR2 is SNEGSKA (reference sequence). Germline trimming cut 0 bases from V and 12 bases from J; bases unmatched to any gene: 4. In DNA form, the CDR3 reads TGCAGTGCTAGAGATATACAGGGGACTTTCTTT. This gives the protein CSARDIQGTFF.

This rearrangement joins TRBV27 to TRBJ2-2; possibly TRBD1 for D (6 bases). V was clipped by 5 bases and J by 7 bases, with 14 bases between them. This CDR3 region has 14 residues. CDR1 is MNHEY and CDR2 is SMNVEV in the germline V gene (reference sequence). CDR3 protein: CASSPSVGGGELFF. The CDR3 DNA sequence: TGTGCCAGCAGTCCGAGCGTAGGGGGCGGGGAGCTGTTTTTT.

This chain joins TRBV5-5 and TRBJ1-2, with D unresolved. The CDR3 is 13 amino acids. The V gene lost 1 base and the J gene lost 0 bases, with 4 bases spanning the gap. CDR1 is SGHKS, CDR2 YYEKEE, per germline (reference sequence). The CDR3 DNA reads as TGTGCCAGCAGCTTGAGGCCTAACTATGGCTACACCTTC. It codes for CASSLRPNYGYTF.

V usage is TRBV19 and J usage is TRBJ1-1, with D possibly being TRBD1 (5 bases). With 7 bases removed from V and 5 bases from J, the gap between germline ends came to 17 bases. This CDR3 spans 14 amino acids. Germline V CDR1 and CDR2: LNHDA, SQIVND (reference sequence). The CDR3 DNA follows: TGTGCCAGTACTGGGATAGGGGTCGGGACTGAAGCTTTCTTT. Translated: CASTGIGVGTEAFF.

The chain employs TRBV19 and TRBJ2-2; TRBD1 matches at 7 bases. The CDR3 contains 13 residues. Germline V gene data show CDR1 as LNHDA and CDR2 as SQIVND (reference sequence). Trimming took 8 bases from V and 6 from J; bases not matched to a gene: 6. This chain's CDR3 is CASRQGDAGELFF. In DNA form, the CDR3 reads TGTGCCAGTCGTCAGGGGGACGCCGGGGAGCTGTTTTTT.

The V call is TRBV19, the J call TRBJ2-1; no definite D call. Per germline, CDR1 LNHDA and CDR2 SQIVND (reference sequence). This CDR3 contains 16 residues. V gave up 3 bases and J gave up 3 bases, with 15 bases separating them. CDR3 in DNA: TGTGCCAGTAGTATGGGTTCAGCTAGGTACTACAATGAGCAGTTCTTC. As protein: CASSMGSARYYNEQFF.

This clone was detected only a few times. The V and J genes are TRBV19 and TRBJ2-4, with D tentatively TRBD1 (6 bases). The CDR3 totals 14 residues. Trimming pared 6 bases from V and 8 bases from J, leaving 17 bases between. Germline V gives CDR1 LNHDA, CDR2 SQIVND (reference sequence). The CDR3 DNA follows: TGTGCCAGTAGCCACCGGGACACCGATGACATTCAGTACTTC. Protein sequence: CASSHRDTDDIQYF.

The V and J genes are TRBV4-2 and TRBJ1-2; D gene uncertain. Germline lookup yields CDR1 LGHNA and CDR2 YNFKEQ. The CDR3 contains 15 residues. Trimming left V 1 base short and J 4 bases short, with 13 bases between. The CDR3 sequence is CASSQGAGALYGYTF. CDR3 DNA sequence: TGTGCCAGCAGCCAAGGGGCAGGAGCTCTCTATGGCTACACCTTC.

With respect to this clone: In the same sample, other DNA sequences code for this CDR3. The rearrangement links TRBV6-5 to TRBJ1-1; D not resolved. This CDR3 has 15 amino acids. V was clipped by 6 bases and J by 1 base, with 15 bases between them. CDR1 is MNHEY and CDR2 is SVGAGI in the germline V gene. As DNA, the CDR3 is TGTGCCAGCAGGATGGGGTGGGTTAGGAACACTGAAGCTTTCTTT. Encoded protein: CASRMGWVRNTEAFF.

The chain employs TRBV6-5 and TRBJ2-2, with TRBD2 identical over 7 bases. Germline trimming cut 6 bases from V and 3 bases from J; bases unmatched to any gene: 1. Germline loops: CDR1 MNHEY, CDR2 SVGAGI. CDR3 size: 13 residues. The CDR3 nucleotides read TGTGCCAGCAGCGGGGGGTACACCGGGGAGCTGTTTTTT. Protein: CASSGGYTGELFF.